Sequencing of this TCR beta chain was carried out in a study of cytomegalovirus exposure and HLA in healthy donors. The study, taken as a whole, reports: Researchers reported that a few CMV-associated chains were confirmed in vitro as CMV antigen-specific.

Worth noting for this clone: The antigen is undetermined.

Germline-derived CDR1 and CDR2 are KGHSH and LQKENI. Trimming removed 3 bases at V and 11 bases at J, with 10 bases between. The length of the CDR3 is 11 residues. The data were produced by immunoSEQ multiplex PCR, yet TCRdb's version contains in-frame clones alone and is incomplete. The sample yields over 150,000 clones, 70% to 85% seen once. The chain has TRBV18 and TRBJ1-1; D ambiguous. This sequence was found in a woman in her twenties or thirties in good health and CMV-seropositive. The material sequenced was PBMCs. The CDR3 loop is CASSPNTGAFF. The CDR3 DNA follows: TGTGCCAGCTCACCCAATACGGGGGCTTTCTTT.